A selection of T cell receptor beta chains follows, all from one sample in a study of T cells in localized non-small cell lung cancer. Generated by immunoSEQ multiplex PCR, the TCRdb table keeps only in-frame clones and is missing some. The data hold more than 25,000 clones, with around four fifths observed a single time. The sample in question was peripheral blood, obtained before any cancer treatment. These receptors were collected from a woman aged 40-70 years with stage I lung adenocarcinoma. CDR3s include the opening cysteine and the closing phenylalanine or tryptophan. D genes are given only for firm matches. Clone size is given for some rows only: seen once, a few or many times, or a class if the clone is expanded.

abundance,v_gene,j_gene,d_gene,CDR3nt,CDR3aa
.,TRBV7-8,TRBJ1-2,.,TGTGCCAGCAGCTCGAACTCGAGGGGCGGGGATCTTGAGGATGGCTACACCTTC,CASSSNSRGGDLEDGYTF
.,TRBV19,TRBJ2-5,TRBD2,TGTGCCAGCCGTTGGACTAGCGGGGGTGAAGAGACCCAGTACTTC,CASRWTSGGEETQYF
once,TRBV5-6,TRBJ2-5,.,TGTGCCAGCAGCTTGAGAACAGGAGAGACCCAGTACTTC,CASSLRTGETQYF
.,TRBV9,TRBJ1-6,.,TGTGCCAGCAGCGTAGTTGAGGATTCACCCCTCCACTTT,CASSVVEDSPLHF
.,TRBV11-2,TRBJ1-1,.,TGTGCCAGCAGCCCCCAGGTTGGGGTAGCTGAAGCTTTCTTT,CASSPQVGVAEAFF
.,TRBV7-7,TRBJ2-3,.,TGTGCCAGCAGTCCCGGGGCCTCAAGGAGCACAGATACGCAGTATTTT,CASSPGASRSTDTQYF
.,TRBV7-9,TRBJ1-3,.,TGTGCCAGCAGCTCCGAGGCGGGAAACACCATATATTTT,CASSSEAGNTIYF
.,TRBV7-2,TRBJ2-5,.,TGTGCCAGCAGCTTAGCGGGTCGAGGGACAGAGACCCAGTACTTC,CASSLAGRGTETQYF
.,TRBV10-2,TRBJ1-2,.,TGCGCCAGCATCGGTCAGTTAGCTAACTATGGCTACACCTTC,CASIGQLANYGYTF
.,TRBV6-5,TRBJ2-7,.,TGTGCCAGCAGTTACTCGCCGGGACCGTCGGGCGAGCAGTACTTC,CASSYSPGPSGEQYF
.,TRBV25-1,TRBJ1-1,.,TGTGCCAGCAGGGCCCCGATTGGTGGTATGGGCACTGAAGCTTTCTTT,CASRAPIGGMGTEAFF
once,TRBV7-3,TRBJ2-5,.,TGTGCCAGCAGCTCCCGTGGGGGGGAGACCCAGTACTTC,CASSSRGGETQYF
.,TRBV6-4,TRBJ2-3,.,TGTGCCAGCAGTCACAGGGCGAGCACAGATACGCAGTATTTT,CASSHRASTDTQYF
.,TRBV11-3,TRBJ2-1,.,TGTGCCAGCAGCTCGTCTAATTCCATCAATGAGCAGTTCTTC,CASSSSNSINEQFF
.,TRBV5-6,TRBJ2-5,TRBD1,TGTGCCAGCAGATCTCCTACAGGGGTAGAGACCCAGTACTTC,CASRSPTGVETQYF
.,TRBV6-6,TRBJ1-4,.,TGTGCCAGCAGTTACTCGAGCGGGGGAGAAAAACTGTTTTTT,CASSYSSGGEKLFF
.,TRBV5-5,TRBJ2-7,TRBD2,TGTGCCAGCAGCTGGACTAGCGAGGCCGACGAGCAGTACTTC,CASSWTSEADEQYF
medium-sized,TRBV18,TRBJ2-5,TRBD2,TGTGCCAGCTCACCACAGCGGGGGAAACAAGAGACCCAGTACTTC,CASSPQRGKQETQYF
.,TRBV2,TRBJ2-1,.,TGTGCCAGCTCGGGGTTCAATGAGCAGTTCTTC,CASSGFNEQFF